This TCR beta chain emerged from a study of blood T cell repertoires in COVID-19. Study background: From the United States, Italy and Spain came samples of acute and convalescent COVID-19. T cells, B-cell-depleted T cells, or PBMCs provided the cDNA or gDNA that served as material.

Libraries were prepared by immunoSEQ multiplex PCR; TCRdb keeps only in-frame clonotypes and omits some of them. The table includes under 300,000 clones, around 87% detected once. V was cut by 3 bases and J by 1 base, with 12 bases left in between. This CDR3 comprises 16 residues. The germline gives CDR1 LGHNA, CDR2 YSLEER. Specimen: peripheral blood. The TCR originated in a woman in her seventies with active or convalescent COVID-19. The rearrangement links TRBV4-3 to TRBJ2-2; a possible D gene is TRBD2 (5 bases). The CDR3 DNA reads TGCGCCAGCAGCCAGACTACAGCGAGGAACACCGGGGAGCTGTTTTTT. This codes for CASSQTTARNTGELFF.